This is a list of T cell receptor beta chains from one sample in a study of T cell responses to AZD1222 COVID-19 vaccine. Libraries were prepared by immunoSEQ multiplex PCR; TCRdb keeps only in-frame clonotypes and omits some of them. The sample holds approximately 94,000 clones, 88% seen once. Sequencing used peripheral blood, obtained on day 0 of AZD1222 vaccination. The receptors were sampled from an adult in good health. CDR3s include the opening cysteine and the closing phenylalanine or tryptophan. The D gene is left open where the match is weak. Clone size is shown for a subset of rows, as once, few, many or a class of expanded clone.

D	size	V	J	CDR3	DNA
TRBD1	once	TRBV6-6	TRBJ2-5	CASSRGQGAETQYF	TGTGCCAGCAGCCGGGGACAGGGGGCCGAGACCCAGTACTTC
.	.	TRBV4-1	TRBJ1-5	CASSQETGNQPQHF	TGCGCCAGCAGCCAAGAAACCGGGAATCAGCCCCAGCATTTT
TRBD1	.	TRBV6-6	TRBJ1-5	CASRDRVNQPQHF	TGTGCCAGCCGTGACAGGGTGAATCAGCCCCAGCATTTT
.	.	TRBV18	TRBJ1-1	CASSLTDGGNTEAFF	TGTGCCAGCTCATTAACCGACGGAGGGAACACTGAAGCTTTCTTT
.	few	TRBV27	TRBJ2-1	CASSSGLRNEQFF	TGTGCCAGCAGTTCCGGCCTCCGTAATGAGCAGTTCTTC
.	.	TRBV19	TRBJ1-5	CASSIGPMGYGNQPQHF	TGTGCCAGTAGTATAGGCCCCATGGGGTATGGCAATCAGCCCCAGCATTTT
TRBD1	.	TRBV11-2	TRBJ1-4	CASSLPRGQGRHEKLFF	TGTGCCAGCAGCTTACCTAGGGGACAGGGGAGGCACGAAAAACTGTTTTTT
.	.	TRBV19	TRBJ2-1	CASSILLGYNEQFF	TGTGCCAGTAGTATCCTACTAGGGTACAATGAGCAGTTCTTC
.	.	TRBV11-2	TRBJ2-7	CASSLAWGSQDEQYF	TGTGCCAGCAGCTTAGCTTGGGGATCACAAGACGAGCAGTACTTC
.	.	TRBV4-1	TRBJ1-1	CASSQDKGSEAFF	TGCGCCAGCAGCCAAGATAAGGGTTCTGAAGCTTTCTTT
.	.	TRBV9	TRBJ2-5	CASSPQGNQETQYF	TGTGCCAGCAGCCCCCAGGGGAACCAAGAGACCCAGTACTTC
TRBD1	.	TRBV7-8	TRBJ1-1	CASSSGTAEAFF	TGTGCCAGCAGCTCCGGGACAGCTGAAGCTTTCTTT
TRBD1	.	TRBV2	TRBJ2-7	CASLRTGMSRYF	TGTGCCAGCCTCCGGACAGGGATGTCAAGGTACTTC
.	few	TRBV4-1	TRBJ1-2	CASSQVRGGPNYGYTF	TGCGCCAGCAGCCAAGTTAGGGGCGGACCTAACTATGGCTACACCTTC
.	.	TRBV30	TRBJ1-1	CAWIRYLNTEAFF	TGTGCCTGGATTAGGTATTTGAACACTGAAGCTTTCTTT
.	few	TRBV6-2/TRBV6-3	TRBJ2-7	CASSYPSAAGTYEQYF	TGTGCCAGCAGTTACCCCAGTGCGGCAGGTACCTACGAGCAGTACTTC
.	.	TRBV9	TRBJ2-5	CASSVTSDRVETQYF	TGTGCCAGCAGCGTCACCTCAGACCGGGTGGAGACCCAGTACTTC
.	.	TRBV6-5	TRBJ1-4	CASSYTGAASRKLFF	TGTGCCAGCAGTTACACCGGGGCAGCGTCTCGAAAACTGTTTTTT
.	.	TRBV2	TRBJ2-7	CASSESSYEQYF	TGTGCCAGCAGTGAGAGCTCCTACGAGCAGTACTTC
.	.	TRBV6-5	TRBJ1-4	CASSYLAGDSGRKLFF	TGTGCCAGCAGCTACTTAGCTGGCGACTCTGGTCGAAAACTGTTTTTT
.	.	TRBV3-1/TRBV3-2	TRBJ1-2	CASSLLSSGYTF	TGTGCCAGCAGCCTCCTGTCCAGTGGCTACACCTTC
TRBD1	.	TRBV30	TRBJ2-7	CAWSVGTGTYEQYF	TGTGCCTGGAGTGTAGGGACAGGGACTTACGAGCAGTACTTC
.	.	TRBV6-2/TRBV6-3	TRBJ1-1	CASSRNGRDTEAFF	TGTGCCAGCAGCCGTAACGGACGGGACACTGAAGCTTTCTTT
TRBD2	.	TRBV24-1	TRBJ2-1	CATGGGEGNEQFF	TGTGCCACCGGGGGAGGGGAGGGTAATGAGCAGTTCTTC
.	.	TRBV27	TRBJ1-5	CASSLGKFDQPQHF	TGTGCCAGCAGTTTAGGGAAGTTCGATCAGCCCCAGCATTTT
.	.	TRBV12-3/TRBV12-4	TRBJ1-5	CASSLGGRQPQHF	TGTGCCAGCAGTTTAGGGGGGAGACAGCCCCAGCATTTT
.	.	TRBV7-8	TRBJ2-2	CASSPLGGELFF	TGTGCCAGCAGCCCACTTGGCGGGGAGCTGTTTTTT
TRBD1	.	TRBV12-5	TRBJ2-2	CASGDRDRVENTGELFF	TGTGCTAGTGGAGACCGGGACAGGGTCGAGAACACCGGGGAGCTGTTTTTT
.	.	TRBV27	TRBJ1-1	CASSLTGWNTEAFF	TGTGCCAGCAGTTTAACAGGGTGGAACACTGAAGCTTTCTTT
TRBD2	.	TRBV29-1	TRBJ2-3	CSVPRGGSIDTQYF	TGCAGCGTTCCCCGGGGCGGGAGTATCGATACGCAGTATTTT
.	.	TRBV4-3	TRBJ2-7	CASSQGVGSYHEQYF	TGCGCCAGCAGCCAAGGTGTGGGATCTTATCACGAGCAGTACTTC
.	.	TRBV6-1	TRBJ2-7	CASSPAYEQYF	TGTGCCAGCAGTCCCGCCTACGAGCAGTACTTC
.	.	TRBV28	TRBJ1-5	CASSLDSLFNQPQHF	TGTGCCAGCAGTTTGGACAGCCTTTTTAATCAGCCCCAGCATTTT
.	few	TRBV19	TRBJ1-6	CASSLFQTGSLHF	TGTGCCAGTAGCCTGTTTCAAACCGGGTCCCTCCACTTT
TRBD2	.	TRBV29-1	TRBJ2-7	CSVVGLYYEQYF	TGCAGCGTTGTGGGACTATACTACGAGCAGTACTTC
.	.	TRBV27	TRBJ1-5	CASSLRGVNQPQHF	TGTGCCAGCAGTTTGCGGGGGGTGAATCAGCCCCAGCATTTT
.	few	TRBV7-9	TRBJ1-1	CASSPRGVGTEAFF	TGTGCCAGCAGCCCCCGGGGGGTTGGTACTGAAGCTTTCTTT
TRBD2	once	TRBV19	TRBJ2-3	CASSIAGTSGADTQYF	TGTGCCAGTAGTATAGCTGGGACTAGCGGAGCAGATACGCAGTATTTT
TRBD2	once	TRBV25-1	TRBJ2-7	CASSGLAGAASEQYF	TGTGCCAGCAGTGGGCTAGCGGGAGCAGCTAGCGAGCAGTACTTC
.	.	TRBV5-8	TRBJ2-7	CASSDYEQYF	TGTGCCAGCAGCGACTACGAGCAGTACTTC
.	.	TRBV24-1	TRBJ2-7	CATSDLDEQYF	TGTGCCACCAGTGATTTGGACGAGCAGTACTTC
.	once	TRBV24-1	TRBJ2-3	CATGVGEGPDTQYF	TGTGCCACCGGAGTGGGCGAGGGCCCAGATACGCAGTATTTT
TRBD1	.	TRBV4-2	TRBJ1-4	CASSPDPGQRNEKLFF	TGTGCCAGCAGCCCTGACCCGGGACAGCGCAATGAAAAACTGTTTTTT
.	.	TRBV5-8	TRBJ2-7	CASSLRGTGEQYF	TGTGCCAGCAGCTTACGCGGGACCGGGGAGCAGTACTTC
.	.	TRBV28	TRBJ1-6	CASSLQIEGTENSPLHF	TGTGCCAGCAGTTTACAAATTGAGGGGACCGAGAATTCACCCCTCCACTTT
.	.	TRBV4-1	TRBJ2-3	CASSQGPGGADTQYF	TGCGCCAGCAGCCAAGGGCCAGGGGGGGCAGATACGCAGTATTTT
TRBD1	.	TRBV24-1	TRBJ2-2	CATSDPDRESGELFF	TGTGCCACCAGTGACCCCGACAGGGAGTCCGGGGAGCTGTTTTTT
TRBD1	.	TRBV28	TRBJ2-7	CASSSPGQGFDEQYF	TGTGCCAGCAGTTCACCGGGACAGGGTTTCGACGAGCAGTACTTC
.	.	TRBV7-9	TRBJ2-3	CASGGTDTQYF	TGTGCCAGCGGGGGTACAGATACGCAGTATTTT
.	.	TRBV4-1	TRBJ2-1	CASSQDVSGQGDNEQFF	TGCGCCAGCAGCCAAGATGTTTCGGGACAAGGGGACAATGAGCAGTTCTTC
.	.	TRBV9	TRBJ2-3	CASSVGPGGLTDLRPPLTTDTQYF	TGTGCCAGCAGCGTAGGGCCGGGGGGCCTGACAGACCTACGCCCCCCTCTAACGACAGATACGCAGTATTTT
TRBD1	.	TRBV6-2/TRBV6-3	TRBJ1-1	CASSKGQTAYEAFF	TGTGCCAGCAGTAAGGGACAGACCGCTTATGAAGCTTTCTTT
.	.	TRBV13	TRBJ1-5	CASSLGLSGGRPQHF	TGTGCCAGCAGCTTAGGTTTGTCTGGGGGTAGGCCCCAGCATTTT